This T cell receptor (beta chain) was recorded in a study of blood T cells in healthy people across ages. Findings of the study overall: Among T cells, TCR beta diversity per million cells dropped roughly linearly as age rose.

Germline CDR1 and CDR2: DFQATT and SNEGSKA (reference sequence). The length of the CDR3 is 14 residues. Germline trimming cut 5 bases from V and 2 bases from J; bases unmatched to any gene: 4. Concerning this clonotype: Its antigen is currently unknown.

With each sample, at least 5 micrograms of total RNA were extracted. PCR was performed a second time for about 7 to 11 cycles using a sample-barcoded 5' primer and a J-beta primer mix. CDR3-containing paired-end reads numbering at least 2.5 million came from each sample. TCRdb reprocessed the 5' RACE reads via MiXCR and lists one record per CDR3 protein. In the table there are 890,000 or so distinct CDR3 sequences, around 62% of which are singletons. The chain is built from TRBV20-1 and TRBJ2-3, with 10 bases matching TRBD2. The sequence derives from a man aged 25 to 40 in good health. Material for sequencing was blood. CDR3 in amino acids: CSADSGGATDTQYF. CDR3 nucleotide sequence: TGCAGTGCTGACAGCGGGGGGGCCACAGATACGCAGTATTTT.